These T cell receptor beta chains were read from a single sample in a study of CD8 T cells in Susac syndrome. TCRdb analysed the immunoSEQ multiplex PCR reads with MiXCR anew, one entry per CDR3 protein. This table holds around 130,000 distinct CDR3 sequences, roughly 94% found once. Sequencing input: CD4+ T cells from PBMCs. These receptors were collected from a human donor with multiple sclerosis. Each CDR3 is given with its conserved first and last residue. Fields, in order: J gene, D gene, clone size, V gene, CDR3 protein, CDR3 DNA. The D gene is left open where the match is weak. The size entry is marked missing in some rows and otherwise reads once, few, many or a size class.

>TRBJ1-2|TRBD1|.|TRBV7-2
CASSLGGTGKRYGYTF
TGTGCCAGCAGCTTGGGGGGGACAGGGAAGCGATATGGCTACACCTTC
>TRBJ2-1|.|once|TRBV12-3/TRBV12-4
CASSPGHGEQFF
TGTGCCAGCAGTCCGGGACACGGAGAGCAGTTCTTC
>TRBJ1-2|.|.|TRBV14
CASSPTHGGYGYTF
TGTGCCAGCAGCCCCACCCACGGGGGCTATGGCTACACCTTC
>TRBJ1-5|TRBD1|.|TRBV3-1
CASSPTGENQPQHF
TGTGCCAGCAGCCCTACAGGGGAGAATCAGCCCCAGCATTTT
>TRBJ1-1|.|.|TRBV6-5
CASSQGHVAEAFF
TGTGCCAGCAGCCAGGGGCATGTCGCTGAAGCTTTCTTT
>TRBJ2-7|TRBD2|once|TRBV10-3
CAISESRGRTSSYEQYF
TGTGCCATCAGTGAGTCGCGAGGTCGGACTAGCAGCTACGAGCAGTACTTC
>TRBJ1-2|TRBD1|.|TRBV20-1
CSARGTTGTGSGYTF
TGCAGTGCTAGGGGAACCACCGGGACAGGGAGCGGCTACACCTTC
>TRBJ2-7|TRBD2|.|TRBV5-1
CASSLSVGLGYEQYF
TGCGCCAGCAGCTTGTCTGTGGGACTAGGCTACGAGCAGTACTTC
>TRBJ1-3|.|.|TRBV30
CAWSVDVGQFGNTIYF
TGTGCCTGGAGTGTGGACGTCGGACAGTTTGGAAACACCATATATTTT
>TRBJ2-5|.|.|TRBV7-6
CASSLDGGEETQYF
TGTGCCAGCAGCTTAGACGGGGGCGAAGAGACCCAGTACTTC
>TRBJ2-2|.|.|TRBV4-3
CASSQTGQRNTGELFF
TGCGCCAGCAGCCAAACCGGACAGCGAAACACCGGGGAGCTGTTTTTT
>TRBJ2-2|.|once|TRBV4-3
CASSPRRLASNTGELFF
TGCGCCAGCAGCCCCCGAAGGCTAGCGTCGAACACCGGGGAGCTGTTTTTT
>TRBJ2-3|.|.|TRBV20-1
CSARVARASDTQYF
TGCAGTGCTAGGGTTGCGCGGGCTTCAGATACGCAGTATTTT
>TRBJ2-1|.|.|TRBV5-1
CASSPWGGPTEYNEQFF
TGCGCCAGCAGCCCTTGGGGGGGCCCAACCGAGTACAATGAGCAGTTCTTC
>TRBJ1-2|TRBD1|.|TRBV5-1
CASSLPGQGYGYTF
TGCGCCAGCAGTTTGCCGGGACAGGGGTATGGCTACACCTTC
>TRBJ2-6|.|.|TRBV18
CASSPPRGQSGANVLTF
TGTGCCAGCTCACCACCGCGGGGGCAGTCTGGGGCCAACGTCCTGACTTTC
>TRBJ2-1|.|.|TRBV30
CAWSAGISYNEQFF
TGTGCCTGGAGTGCAGGGATCTCCTACAATGAGCAGTTCTTC
>TRBJ1-1|.|once|TRBV30
CAWSWGNTEAFF
TGTGCCTGGAGTTGGGGTAACACTGAAGCTTTCTTT
>TRBJ2-5|TRBD1|.|TRBV5-1
CASSSPTLQGARETQYF
TGCGCCAGCAGCTCACCGACACTCCAGGGGGCCAGGGAGACCCAGTACTTC
>TRBJ1-4|.|.|TRBV3-1
CASSQPGDEKLFF
TGTGCCAGCAGCCAACCAGGGGATGAAAAACTGTTTTTT
>TRBJ2-3|.|.|TRBV6-5
CASSYGGWGVSITDTQYF
TGTGCCAGCAGTTACGGCGGATGGGGCGTTTCTATCACAGATACGCAGTATTTT
>TRBJ1-1|.|.|TRBV18
CASSPMGDTEAFF
TGTGCCAGCTCACCCATGGGGGACACTGAAGCTTTCTTT
>TRBJ2-7|.|.|TRBV6-5
CASSSVRPPSSYEQYF
TGTGCCAGCAGTTCCGTTAGGCCCCCGTCTTCCTACGAGCAGTACTTC
>TRBJ1-2|TRBD1|.|TRBV7-2
CASSTWDRGYGYTF
TGTGCCAGCAGCACGTGGGACAGGGGCTATGGCTACACCTTC
>TRBJ2-5|.|.|TRBV5-1
CASSLALAGETQYF
TGCGCCAGCAGCTTGGCGTTGGCAGGGGAGACCCAGTACTTC
>TRBJ1-1|.|.|TRBV29-1
CSVERAQNTEAFF
TGCAGCGTTGAAAGGGCCCAGAACACTGAAGCTTTCTTT
>TRBJ2-1|.|.|TRBV6-5
CASSYPPPGYSYNEQFF
TGTGCCAGCAGTTATCCCCCTCCGGGGTATTCCTACAATGAGCAGTTCTTC
>TRBJ1-2|TRBD1|.|TRBV27
CASSLGPDRPGYGYTF
TGTGCCAGCAGTTTGGGACCGGACAGGCCTGGCTATGGCTACACCTTC
>TRBJ1-1|.|.|TRBV7-9
CASSFNQGNTEAFF
TGTGCCAGCAGCTTTAACCAGGGGAACACTGAAGCTTTCTTT
>TRBJ2-2|.|.|TRBV28
CASMWGASTGELFF
TGTGCCAGCATGTGGGGGGCGAGCACCGGGGAGCTGTTTTTT
>TRBJ1-2|.|.|TRBV5-6
CASSLVTGSGNGYTF
TGTGCCAGCAGCTTGGTGACAGGATCCGGCAATGGCTACACCTTC
>TRBJ1-5|.|.|TRBV19
CASSIQDSNQPQHF
TGTGCCAGTAGTATCCAGGATAGCAATCAGCCCCAGCATTTT
>TRBJ2-2|TRBD2|.|TRBV27
CASGIIGGELFF
TGTGCTAGCGGGATCATAGGCGGGGAGCTGTTTTTT
>TRBJ1-1|.|once|TRBV9
CASSPNPDRPSGAFF
TGTGCCAGCAGCCCAAACCCCGACAGGCCCTCCGGAGCTTTCTTT
>TRBJ1-3|.|.|TRBV4-3
CASSQYQGSGNTIYF
TGCGCCAGCAGCCAATATCAGGGCTCTGGAAACACCATATATTTT
>TRBJ1-5|.|.|TRBV5-1
CASSPTGDIGQPQHF
TGCGCCAGCAGCCCGACCGGGGATATCGGGCAGCCCCAGCATTTT
>TRBJ2-7|.|once|TRBV19
CAPPSGTFSYEQYF
TGTGCCCCTCCGAGCGGGACATTCTCCTACGAGCAGTACTTC
>TRBJ2-1|.|.|TRBV12-3/TRBV12-4
CASSREGDEQFF
TGTGCCAGCAGCCGAGAAGGCGATGAGCAGTTCTTC
>TRBJ1-1|.|.|TRBV7-2
CASSLNPRNTEAFF
TGTGCCAGCAGCTTAAATCCGCGGAACACTGAAGCTTTCTTT
>TRBJ2-1|.|.|TRBV7-2
CASSLQGRAYNEQFF
TGTGCCAGCAGCTTACAGGGTAGGGCCTACAATGAGCAGTTCTTC
>TRBJ1-2|TRBD1|.|TRBV7-2
CASSFIDRGPNYGYTF
TGTGCCAGCAGCTTCATTGACAGGGGTCCTAACTATGGCTACACCTTC
>TRBJ2-5|.|.|TRBV5-1
CASSLTSRETQYF
TGCGCCAGCAGCTTAACTAGTCGGGAGACCCAGTACTTC
>TRBJ1-5|TRBD1|.|TRBV12-3/TRBV12-4
CASRAGQGTQPQHF
TGTGCCAGCAGGGCTGGACAGGGCACCCAGCCCCAGCATTTT
>TRBJ2-1|TRBD2|.|TRBV12-3/TRBV12-4
CASRGGLAVSVFDEQFF
TGTGCCAGCAGGGGAGGACTAGCTGTCTCGGTTTTCGATGAGCAGTTCTTC
>TRBJ2-4|.|.|TRBV27
CASSLSAGWNIQYF
TGTGCCAGCAGTTTATCGGCAGGGTGGAACATTCAGTACTTC
>TRBJ1-2|.|.|TRBV20-1
CSARVWTVNYGYTF
TGCAGTGCTAGAGTCTGGACAGTTAACTATGGCTACACCTTC
>TRBJ2-1|TRBD1|.|TRBV5-1
CASTPDRPTYNEQFF
TGCGCCAGCACCCCGGACAGGCCGACATATAATGAGCAGTTCTTC
>TRBJ2-2|TRBD2|.|TRBV5-6
CASTHSGPGELFF
TGTGCCAGCACCCATAGCGGGCCCGGGGAGCTGTTTTTT
>TRBJ2-1|.|.|TRBV6-5
CASTQGIEQFF
TGTGCCAGCACCCAGGGGATTGAGCAGTTCTTC